The 13 T cell receptor beta chains given below trace back to one sample, sequenced in a study of blood T cell repertoires in COVID-19. The data were produced by immunoSEQ multiplex PCR, yet TCRdb's version contains in-frame clones alone and is incomplete. The table has 150,000 to 180,000 clones, about 85% seen once. The sample was peripheral blood. These receptors were taken from a woman aged 60-75 years with COVID-19, enrolled during active disease.

This clone was counted only a few times. The rearrangement joins TRBV6-1 to TRBJ1-1; D is undetermined. CDR3 size: 17 residues. Germline V gene sequence: CDR1 MNHNS, CDR2 SASEGT. With 2 bases removed from V and 1 base from J, the gap between germline ends came to 17 bases. CDR3: CASSEWTRVGKNTEAFF. The CDR3 nucleotides are TGTGCCAGCAGTGAATGGACTCGGGTGGGAAAGAACACTGAAGCTTTCTTT.

The rearrangement joins TRBV19 to TRBJ2-2; D uncertain. V shed 3 bases and J shed 6 bases, with 8 bases lying between them. The CDR3 extends over 13 amino acids. In germline, CDR1 is LNHDA, CDR2 SQIVND (reference sequence). CDR3 sequence: CASSMAVPGELFF. Here the CDR3 DNA reads TGTGCCAGTAGTATGGCAGTTCCCGGGGAGCTGTTTTTT.

The chain recombines TRBV12-3 or TRBV12-4 with TRBJ1-1; 7 bases fit TRBD1. V lost 8 bases, J lost 5 bases, and 2 bases stayed unmatched. This CDR3 comprises 11 residues. The CDR3 is CASRRGTEAFF. DNA for the CDR3: TGTGCCAGCCGCAGGGGGACTGAAGCTTTCTTT.

The rearrangement links TRBV6-2 or TRBV6-3 to TRBJ1-2; 8 positions agree with TRBD1. Per the germline V gene, CDR1 is MNHEY and CDR2 is SVGEGT. This CDR3 spans 14 amino acids. Unmatched junction bases numbered 9, after V lost 5 bases and J lost 7 bases. The CDR3: CASSRTGRVGGYTF. In DNA form, the CDR3 reads TGTGCCAGCAGTAGGACAGGGAGAGTAGGTGGCTACACCTTC.

This chain uses TRBV6-5 with TRBJ2-1; 8 bases are shared with TRBD1. The CDR3 is 15 residues long. Germline V gene data show CDR1 as MNHEY and CDR2 as SVGAGI. The V gene end was trimmed by 8 bases and the J gene end by 2 bases; junction bases not matched to a gene: 8. The CDR3 region is CASSKAGQAYNEQFF. The CDR3 DNA is TGTGCCAGCTCGAAGGCGGGACAGGCCTACAATGAGCAGTTCTTC.

The chain uses TRBV7-3 and TRBJ2-7; D might be TRBD1 (6 bases). Germline CDR1 SGHTA, CDR2 FQGTGA. The V end lost 5 bases, the J end lost 10 bases, and 18 bases lay between the germline ends. The CDR3 consists of 13 residues. CDR3 DNA sequence: TGTGCCAGCAGCACCCGACAGGAGTCAGCTCAGTACTTC. This codes for CASSTRQESAQYF.

The chain combines TRBV19 with TRBJ1-5; no definite D call. The CDR3 is 12 residues long. Germline V gene data show CDR1 as LNHDA and CDR2 as SQIVND (reference sequence). The V gene lost 4 bases and the J gene lost 5 bases, with 6 bases spanning the gap. DNA of the CDR3: TGTGCCAGTAGTAAGGGAGATCAGCCCCAGCATTTT. It yields the protein CASSKGDQPQHF.

The V and J genes are TRBV11-3 and TRBJ2-1, with TRBD2 matching over 11 bases. J lost 10 bases, V lost 5 bases, and 4 bases had no gene match. Germline loops: CDR1 SGHNT, CDR2 YENEEA. This CDR3 region has 13 residues. The CDR3 sequence is CASSRTSGREQFF. The CDR3 DNA is TGTGCCAGCAGCCGGACTAGCGGGCGAGAGCAGTTCTTC. The full variable domain, its missing parts supplied by reference TRBV11-3 and TRBJ2-1, is EAGVVQSPRYKIIEKKQPVAFWCNPISGHNTLYWYLQNLGQGPELLIRYENEEAVDDSQLPKDRFSAERLKGVDSTLKIQPAELGDSAVYLCASSRTSGREQFFGPGTRLTVL.

The table lists this clone with a count of one. The chain employs TRBV6-1 and TRBJ2-2; 7 bases map to TRBD1. The CDR3 length is 16 residues. The J segment lost 1 base and the V segment lost 4 bases, leaving 6 bases of the junction unmatched. Germline V gene sequence: CDR1 MNHNS, CDR2 SASEGT. The CDR3 loop is CASSVFGTVNTGELFF. CDR3 nucleotide sequence: TGTGCCAGCAGTGTCTTCGGGACAGTGAACACCGGGGAGCTGTTTTTT.

The chain has TRBV5-1 and TRBJ1-2, with D possibly being TRBD1 (5 bases). The germline V gene encodes CDR1 SGHRS and CDR2 YFSETQ. The CDR3 covers 15 residues. Deletions cut 2 bases from V and 2 bases from J, with 13 bases between. The CDR3 loop reads CASSLNYDRNYGYTF. Here the CDR3 DNA reads TGCGCCAGCAGCTTAAATTATGACAGAAACTATGGCTACACCTTC.

The gene calls are TRBV6-6 and TRBJ1-2; 8 bases map to TRBD1. CDR3 length: 16 residues. J gave up 0 bases and V 10 bases, and 13 bases lay outside the gene matches. CDR1 is MNHNY and CDR2 is SVGAGI in the germline V gene (reference sequence). The CDR3 DNA sequence: TGTGCCACCCGAGGGGGGAGGACAGGGACTAACTATGGCTACACCTTC. This gives the protein CATRGGRTGTNYGYTF.

The rearrangement joins TRBV18 to TRBJ2-3; D may be TRBD2 (6 bases). Germline V gene sequence: CDR1 KGHSH, CDR2 LQKENI. V was trimmed by 1 base and J by 7 bases, leaving 12 bases between them. This CDR3 has 14 amino acids. This CDR3 is CASSPQGGENTQYF. The CDR3 region has the DNA TGTGCCAGCTCACCACAGGGAGGCGAAAATACGCAGTATTTT.

The V gene is TRBV6-5, the J gene TRBJ1-1, with D unresolved. CDR1 MNHEY and CDR2 SVGAGI come from the germline V gene. With 4 bases removed from V and 3 bases from J, the gap between germline ends came to 15 bases. The CDR3 covers 15 residues. The CDR3 loop reads CASSSTYAGDTEAFF. The CDR3 region has the DNA TGTGCCAGCAGTTCCACCTACGCCGGGGACACTGAAGCTTTCTTT.